This passage covers 20 T cell receptor beta chains from one sample sequenced in a study of OX40 agonist ivuxolimab in advanced cancers. Sequencing was performed with immunoSEQ multiplex PCR; in TCRdb, only in-frame clones are kept and a portion is missing. The data contain 82,000 or so clones, roughly 92% of them seen just once; the ten biggest clones take up 0.6% to 0.7%. The starting material was CD4+ or CD8+ T cells sorted from blood, obtained in a trial of the OX40 agonist ivuxolimab. Source of these receptors: an adult with an advanced solid tumor such as melanoma, head and neck, liver or kidney cancer.

This sequence joins TRBV6-5 and TRBJ1-3; a weak D match, TRBD1 (6 bases). Trimming removed 6 bases from V and 2 bases from J, with 11 bases in between. The germline V gene has CDR1 MNHEY and CDR2 SVGAGI. CDR3 length equals 14 residues. DNA of the CDR3: TGTGCCAGCAGCCTAGGGGGTACTGGAAACACCATATATTTT. Amino acids: CASSLGGTGNTIYF.

The rearrangement links TRBV5-1 to TRBJ2-2, with D possibly TRBD1 on 6 matching bases. This CDR3 has 17 amino acids. V dropped 4 bases and J dropped 3 bases, with 19 bases sitting between them. Germline values: CDR1 SGHRS, CDR2 YFSETQ. This CDR3 is CASSPTRSTGHTGELFF. CDR3 in DNA: TGCGCCAGCAGCCCTACCCGATCGACAGGACACACCGGGGAGCTGTTTTTT.

The J gene is TRBJ2-1, the V gene TRBV12-5, with TRBD2 matching 10 bases. There are 16 residues in the CDR3. J lost 2 bases, V lost 7 bases, and 8 bases had no gene match. The germline V gene has CDR1 LGHNT and CDR2 FRNRAP. The CDR3 reads CASAPAGTSAYNEQFF. Written as DNA, the CDR3 is TGTGCTAGTGCCCCGGCCGGGACTAGCGCCTACAATGAGCAGTTCTTC.

The rearrangement joins TRBV19 to TRBJ2-3; unclear D gene. The CDR3 is made up of 12 amino acids. CDR1 and CDR2 from the germline V gene are LNHDA and SQIVND (reference sequence). With 6 bases removed from V and 4 bases from J, the gap between germline ends came to 8 bases. The CDR3 coding sequence is TGTGCCAGTAGAAACACCGCAGATACGCAGTATTTT. As protein: CASRNTADTQYF.

The chain combines TRBV11-1 with TRBJ1-2; perhaps TRBD1 as D (5 bases). This CDR3 has 13 residues. Trimming shortened V by 5 bases and J by 8 bases, and 15 bases separated the two germline ends. The germline V gene has CDR1 SGHAT and CDR2 FQDESV (reference sequence). The CDR3 nucleotides are TGTGCCAGCAGCCGCAAGTCGGGGGTCGGCTACACCTTC. It specifies CASSRKSGVGYTF.

The CDR3 loop is CASSYRDSSYNEQFF. The CDR3 DNA is TGTGCCAGCAGTTACCGGGACAGCTCCTACAATGAGCAGTTCTTC. The chain recombines TRBV6-5 with TRBJ2-1; TRBD1 matches at 7 bases. The V gene end was trimmed by 2 bases and the J gene end by 0 bases; junction bases not matched to a gene: 1. CDR1 and CDR2 (germline): MNHEY, SVGAGI. The CDR3 runs to 15 residues.

V gene TRBV5-4 combines with J gene TRBJ1-4, with D hard to call. The V gene lost 4 bases and the J gene lost 0 bases, with 10 bases spanning the gap. Germline V gene sequence: CDR1 SGHNT, CDR2 YYREEE (reference sequence). CDR3 length equals 15 residues. The CDR3 reads CASSAYTTTNEKLFF. The CDR3 bases are TGTGCCAGCAGCGCCTACACTACAACTAATGAAAAACTGTTTTTT.

Comment on this clone: Compared with germline, one end of the junction differs, possibly owing to a read error. This chain joins TRBV7-7 and TRBJ1-1; no clear D gene. CDR1 SSHAT and CDR2 FNYEAQ come from the germline V gene (reference sequence). The CDR3 has 14 amino acids. The CDR3 DNA is TGTGCTAGCAGCCCATCTTTAGCGAACACTGAAGCTTTCTTT. This translates into CASSPSLANTEAFF.

This chain uses TRBV9 with TRBJ1-1; 7 bases align to TRBD1. The length of the CDR3 is 15 residues. In germline, CDR1 is SGDLS, CDR2 YYNGEE. Trimming cost V 0 bases and J 6 bases; bases outside gene matches: 8. The CDR3 coding sequence is TGTGCCAGCAGCGTAGCCTCCGAGGGGGCCGCTGAAGCTTTCTTT. Its translation is CASSVASEGAAEAFF.

The V call is TRBV10-3, the J call TRBJ2-2, with 7 bases matching TRBD1. CDR1 is ENHRY and CDR2 is SYGVKD in the germline V gene. The CDR3 is 16 residues long. V lost 6 bases to trimming and J lost 1 base; unmatched junction nucleotides: 8. For the CDR3, the DNA is TGTGCCATCAGGGGGGACAGCTCCTTGAACACCGGGGAGCTGTTTTTT. Translated, it gives CAIRGDSSLNTGELFF.

The sample holds one count of this clone. V is TRBV5-1 and J is TRBJ1-6; TRBD1 agrees at 7 bases. Per the germline V gene, CDR1 is SGHRS and CDR2 is YFSETQ. The ends lost 0 bases at V and 8 bases at J; junction bases unmatched: 8. The length of the CDR3 is 16 residues. CDR3 amino acids: CASSLAGTALDSPLHF. The CDR3 bases are TGCGCCAGCAGCTTGGCCGGGACAGCTCTAGATTCACCCCTCCACTTT.

The rearrangement links TRBV14 to TRBJ2-1; TRBD2 matches at 8 bases. The CDR3 spans 15 residues. Germline V gene lookup returns CDR1 SGHDN and CDR2 FVKESK. J lost 4 bases, V lost 3 bases, and 5 bases had no gene match. The CDR3, as DNA: TGTGCCAGCAGCCAGGCGGGGGGACTTTACAATGAGCAGTTCTTC. Protein sequence: CASSQAGGLYNEQFF. Filled out from reference TRBV14 and TRBJ2-1, the complete variable domain reads EAGVTQFPSHSVIEKGQTVTLRCDPISGHDNLYWYRRVMGKEIKFLLHFVKESKQDESGMPNNRFLAERTGGTYSTLKVQPAELEDSGVYFCASSQAGGLYNEQFFGPGTRLTVL.

The genes are TRBV5-4 and TRBJ2-1, with 11 nucleotides matching TRBD1. V shed 3 bases, J shed 8 bases, and the junction held 4 bases outside the gene matches. The CDR3 has 14 residues. The germline gives CDR1 SGHNT, CDR2 YYREEE (reference sequence). The CDR3 nucleotides read TGTGCCAGCAGCTCGGGACAGGGGGTCTATGAGCAGTTCTTC. Translation gives CASSSGQGVYEQFF. The whole variable domain, remainder taken from reference TRBV5-4 and TRBJ2-1, is ETGVTQSPTHLIKTRGQQVTLRCSSQSGHNTVSWYQQALGQGPQFIFQYYREEENGRGNFPPRFSGLQFPNYSSELNVNALELDDSALYLCASSSGQGVYEQFFGPGTRLTVL.

This clone was picked up one time. The rearrangement joins TRBV7-9 to TRBJ2-6; 7 bases align to TRBD1. Germline V gene lookup returns CDR1 SEHNR and CDR2 FQNEAQ (reference sequence). V dropped 5 bases and J dropped 1; count of bases not matched to a gene: 11. The CDR3 is 18 residues long. CDR3 residues: CASSAARQGFSGANVLTF. CDR3 sequence (DNA): TGTGCCAGCAGCGCAGCTCGACAGGGTTTTTCTGGGGCCAACGTCCTGACTTTC.

This clone occurred once. The chain is built from TRBV30 and TRBJ1-1, with D tentatively TRBD1 (6 bases). Germline-derived CDR1 and CDR2 are GTSNPN and SVGIG (reference sequence). Deletions cut 0 bases from V and 1 base from J, with 12 bases between. The CDR3 has 15 residues. The CDR3 DNA follows: TGTGCCTGGAGTGTACTAGGGGGGCCGAACACTGAAGCTTTCTTT. It encodes CAWSVLGGPNTEAFF.

V and J are TRBV7-9 and TRBJ2-3; 10 bases agree with TRBD1. The length of the CDR3 is 14 residues. The germline V gene has CDR1 SEHNR and CDR2 FQNEAQ (reference sequence). Germline trimming cut 3 bases from V and 5 bases from J; bases unmatched to any gene: 2. The CDR3 spells CASSFDRGRDTQYF. The CDR3 DNA is TGTGCCAGCAGCTTCGACAGGGGGCGAGATACGCAGTATTTT.

V usage is TRBV27 and J usage is TRBJ2-5, with 12 bases identical to TRBD1. This CDR3 has 16 residues. The germline V gene encodes CDR1 MNHEY and CDR2 SMNVEV (reference sequence). V was pared by 2 bases and J by 5 bases, with 6 bases of the junction left unmatched. The CDR3 here is CASSLRGTGGGETQYF. In DNA form, the CDR3 reads TGTGCCAGCAGTTTACGAGGGACAGGGGGCGGGGAGACCCAGTACTTC.

The V call is TRBV30, the J call TRBJ2-7; D may correspond to TRBD1 or TRBD2 (6 bases each). Trimming shortened V by 3 bases and J by 2 bases, and 11 bases separated the two germline ends. The germline V gene has CDR1 GTSNPN and CDR2 SVGIG (reference sequence). The CDR3 is 13 residues long. The DNA for the CDR3 is TGTGCCTGGAGCGCCGGGGGCCCCTACGAGCAGTACTTC. Translated, it gives CAWSAGGPYEQYF.

The chain uses TRBV7-3 and TRBJ2-5; TRBD1 or TRBD2 may be the D gene (6 bases each). V shed 5 bases and J shed 5 bases, with 9 bases lying between them. Germline V gives CDR1 SGHTA, CDR2 FQGTGA. The CDR3 runs to 12 residues. The chain's CDR3 is CASSQGGETQYF. DNA for the CDR3: TGTGCCAGCAGCCAAGGGGGGGAGACCCAGTACTTC.

This chain links TRBV5-6 with TRBJ1-4, with D tentatively TRBD1 (6 bases). V was cut by 3 bases and J by 2 bases, with 11 bases left in between. Per the germline V gene, CDR1 is SGHDT and CDR2 is YYEEEE. The CDR3 is 15 amino acids. The DNA of the CDR3 is TGTGCCAGCAGCTGGAAACAGGGCACTAATGAAAAACTGTTTTTT. Translation: CASSWKQGTNEKLFF.